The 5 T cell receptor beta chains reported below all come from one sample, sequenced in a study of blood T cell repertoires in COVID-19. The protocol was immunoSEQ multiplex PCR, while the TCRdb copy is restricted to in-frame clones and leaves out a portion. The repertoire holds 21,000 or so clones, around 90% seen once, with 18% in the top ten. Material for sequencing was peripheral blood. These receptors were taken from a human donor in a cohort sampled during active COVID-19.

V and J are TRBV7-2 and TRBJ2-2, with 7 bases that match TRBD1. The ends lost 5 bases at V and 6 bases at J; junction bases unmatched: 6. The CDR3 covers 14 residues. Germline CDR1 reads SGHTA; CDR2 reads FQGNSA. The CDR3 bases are TGTGCCAGCAGCCGGGACAGAGGCGCCGGGGAGCTGTTTTTT. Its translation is CASSRDRGAGELFF.

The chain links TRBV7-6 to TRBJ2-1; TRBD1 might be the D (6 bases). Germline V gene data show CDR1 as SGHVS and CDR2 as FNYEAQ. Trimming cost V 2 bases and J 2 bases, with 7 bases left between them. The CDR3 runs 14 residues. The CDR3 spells CASSLTGTYNEQFF. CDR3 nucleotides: TGTGCCAGCAGCTTAACAGGGACCTACAATGAGCAGTTCTTC.

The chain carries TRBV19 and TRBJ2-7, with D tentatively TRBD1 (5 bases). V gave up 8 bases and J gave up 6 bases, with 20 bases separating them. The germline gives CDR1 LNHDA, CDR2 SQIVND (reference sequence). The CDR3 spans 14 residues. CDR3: CASSEVVGHFEQYF. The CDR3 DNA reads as TGTGCCAGTTCAGAGGTAGTCGGACACTTCGAGCAGTACTTC.

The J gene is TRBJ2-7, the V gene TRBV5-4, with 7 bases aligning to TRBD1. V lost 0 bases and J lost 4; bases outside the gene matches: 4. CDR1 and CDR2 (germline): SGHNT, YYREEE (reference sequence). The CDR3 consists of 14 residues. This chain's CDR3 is CASSLGQGVYEQYF. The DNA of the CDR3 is TGTGCCAGCAGCTTGGGACAGGGTGTTTACGAGCAGTACTTC. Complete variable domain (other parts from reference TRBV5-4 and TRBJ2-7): ETGVTQSPTHLIKTRGQQVTLRCSSQSGHNTVSWYQQALGQGPQFIFQYYREEENGRGNFPPRFSGLQFPNYSSELNVNALELDDSALYLCASSLGQGVYEQYFGPGTRLTVT.

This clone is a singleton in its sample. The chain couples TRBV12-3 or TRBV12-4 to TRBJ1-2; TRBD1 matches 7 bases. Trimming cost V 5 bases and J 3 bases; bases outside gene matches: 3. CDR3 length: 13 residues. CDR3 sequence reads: CASSPTGDYGYTF. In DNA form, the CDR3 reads TGTGCCAGCAGTCCTACAGGGGACTATGGCTACACCTTC.